What follows are 8 T cell receptor beta chains derived from one specimen sequenced in a study of patients and donors after allogeneic stem cell transplantation. A single record per CDR3 protein comes from TCRdb applying MiXCR to the RT-PCR reads. The table records approximately 170,000 distinct CDR3 sequences, about 24% of them present only once. Sample: blood, either unsorted or a sorted T cell fraction (not recorded which). The receptors shown here come from a human donor who was either an allogeneic HSCT recipient or a stem cell or donor lymphocyte infusion donor (not recorded which). It is not recorded whose cells these are; they may come from a transplant donor.

The rearrangement joins TRBV20-1 to TRBJ1-1; a weak D match, TRBD1 (5 bases). From germline, CDR1 is DFQATT and CDR2 SNEGSKA (reference sequence). V was trimmed by 0 bases and J by 4 bases, leaving 9 bases between them. The CDR3 extends over 13 amino acids. The CDR3 region is CSARDWGSTEAFF. CDR3 sequence (DNA): TGCAGTGCTAGAGATTGGGGGAGCACTGAAGCTTTCTTT.

This clonotype was seen more than once but under ten times. V is TRBV5-1 and J is TRBJ2-3, with D hard to call. Germline CDR1 and CDR2: SGHRS and YFSETQ. The length of the CDR3 is 16 residues. V was clipped by 0 bases and J by 0 bases, with 11 bases between them. Here the CDR3 DNA reads TGCGCCAGCAGCTTGGCAGCCCCCTCCAGCACAGATACGCAGTATTTT. Residues: CASSLAAPSSTDTQYF.

V and J are TRBV19 and TRBJ1-1; D gene uncertain. V was trimmed by 4 bases and J by 8 bases, leaving 11 bases between them. The CDR3 is 12 amino acids. The V gene's germline CDR1 is LNHDA and CDR2 SQIVND (reference sequence). CDR3 region: CASSTRTGEAFF. The CDR3 DNA sequence: TGTGCCAGTAGTACCCGGACGGGAGAAGCTTTCTTT.

This clonotype occurred a few times. The chain combines TRBV9 with TRBJ1-4; 9 bases agree with TRBD1. The V gene's germline CDR1 is SGDLS and CDR2 YYNGEE. This CDR3 region has 16 residues. Trimming cost V 8 bases and J 0 bases; bases outside gene matches: 8. The CDR3 here is CASGQGSVATNEKLFF. The DNA for the CDR3 is TGTGCCAGTGGACAGGGGAGTGTTGCAACTAATGAAAAACTGTTTTTT.

The chain couples TRBV5-1 to TRBJ2-5, with D hard to call. The V and J ends lost 3 bases and 1 base respectively, with 16 bases between them. The V gene's germline CDR1 is SGHRS and CDR2 YFSETQ. CDR3 length: 16 residues. CDR3 protein: CASSSHLAEFQETQYF. The CDR3, as DNA: TGCGCCAGCAGCTCCCATTTAGCTGAATTCCAAGAGACCCAGTACTTC.

Of note for this clonotype: The junction departs from germline at one end; a sequencing error may be responsible. The rearrangement links TRBV7-3 to TRBJ2-1; D remains ambiguous. Per germline, CDR1 SGHTA and CDR2 FQGTGA. The CDR3 sequence is 10 residues long. CDR3 DNA: TGTGCCAGCAGCTCCGGAACTAAGCTCTTC. This translates into CASSSGTKLF.

This chain links TRBV12-3 or TRBV12-4 with TRBJ1-2, with 10 positions matching TRBD1. CDR3 length: 13 amino acids. V was pared by 4 bases and J by 8 bases, with 4 bases of the junction left unmatched. CDR3 coding DNA: TGTGCCAGCAGTTCGACAGGGGGCAGCGGCTACACCTTC. This gives the protein CASSSTGGSGYTF.

The chain combines TRBV9 with TRBJ1-2; TRBD1 is a possible D gene (6 bases). V was trimmed by 0 bases and J by 8 bases, leaving 17 bases between them. The CDR3 has 15 amino acids. Germline loops: CDR1 SGDLS, CDR2 YYNGEE. DNA for the CDR3: TGTGCCAGCAGCGTAGCCCCGGACAGTTTTAGGGGCTACACCTTC. It yields the protein CASSVAPDSFRGYTF.